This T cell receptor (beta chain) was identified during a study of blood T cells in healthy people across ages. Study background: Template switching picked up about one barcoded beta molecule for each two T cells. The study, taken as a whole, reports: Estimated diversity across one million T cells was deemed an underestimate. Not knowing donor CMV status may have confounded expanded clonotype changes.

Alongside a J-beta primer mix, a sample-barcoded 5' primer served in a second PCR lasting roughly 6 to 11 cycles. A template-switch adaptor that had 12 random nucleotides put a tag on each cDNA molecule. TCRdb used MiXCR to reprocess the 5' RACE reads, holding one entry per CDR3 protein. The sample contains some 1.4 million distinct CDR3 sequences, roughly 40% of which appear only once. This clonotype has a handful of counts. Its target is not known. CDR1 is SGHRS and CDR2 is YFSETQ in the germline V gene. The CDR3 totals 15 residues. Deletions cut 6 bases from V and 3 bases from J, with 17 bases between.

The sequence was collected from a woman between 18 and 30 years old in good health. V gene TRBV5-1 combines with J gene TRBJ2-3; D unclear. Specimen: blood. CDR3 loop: CASTQAGWFTDTQYF. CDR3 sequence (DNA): TGCGCCAGCACCCAGGCCGGGTGGTTTACAGATACGCAGTATTTT. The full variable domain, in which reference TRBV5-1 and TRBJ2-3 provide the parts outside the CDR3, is KAGVTQTPRYLIKTRGQQVTLSCSPISGHRSVSWYQQTPGQGLQFLFEYFSETQRNKGNFPGRFSGRQFSNSRSEMNVSTLELGDSALYLCASTQAGWFTDTQYFGPGTRLTVL.